The clone carrying this TCR beta chain was recorded many times. Its antigen remains unidentified. The data stem from a study of T-cell memory formation after mild COVID-19. Across the study: Among the donors, TCR clusters were largely specific to each donor. Points from the study as a whole: In pre-infection memory, a portion of responding clones appeared, which suggested that cross-reactive memory joined. Second-wave clones that peaked on day 37 lacked confirmed SARS-CoV-2 specificity. CD4+ clones that contracted lay mainly in CM and EM; CD8+ ones lay in EMRA.

TCRdb ran MiXCR on the 5' RACE reads and lists one entry per CDR3 protein. The sample lists 140,000 or so distinct CDR3 sequences; about 5.7% were seen once. This TCR came from an adult woman who had mild COVID-19 (a few samples of this study predate the infection). Cell type and time point are not known. Sequencing input: PBMCs or a T cell subset sorted from them (not recorded which).

CDR3 sequence: CSAPRGATDTQYF. In DNA, the CDR3 is TGCAGTGCCCCAAGGGGGGCCACAGATACGCAGTATTTT. The V gene is TRBV20-1, the J gene TRBJ2-3; D tentatively fits TRBD1 or TRBD2 (6 bases each). Germline V gene data show CDR1 as DFQATT and CDR2 as SNEGSKA (reference sequence). The CDR3 covers 13 residues. Trimming left V 6 bases short and J 2 bases short, with 12 bases between.